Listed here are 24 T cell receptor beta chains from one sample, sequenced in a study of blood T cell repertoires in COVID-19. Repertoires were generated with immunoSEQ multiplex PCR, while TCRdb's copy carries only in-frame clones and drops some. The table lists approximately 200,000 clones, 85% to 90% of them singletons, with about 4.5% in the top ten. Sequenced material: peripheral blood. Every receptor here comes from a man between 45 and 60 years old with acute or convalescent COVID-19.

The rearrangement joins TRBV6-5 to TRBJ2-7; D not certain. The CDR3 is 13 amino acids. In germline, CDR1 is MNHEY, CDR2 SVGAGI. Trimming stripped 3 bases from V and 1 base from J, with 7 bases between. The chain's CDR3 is CASSYYSSYEQYF. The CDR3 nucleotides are TGTGCCAGCAGTTATTACAGTTCCTACGAGCAGTACTTC.

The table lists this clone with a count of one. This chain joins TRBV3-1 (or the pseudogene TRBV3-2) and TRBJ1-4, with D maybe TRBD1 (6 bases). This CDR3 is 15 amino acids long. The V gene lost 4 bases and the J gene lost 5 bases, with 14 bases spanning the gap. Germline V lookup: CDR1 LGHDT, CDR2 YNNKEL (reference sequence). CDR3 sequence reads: CASSRKQGRNEKLFF. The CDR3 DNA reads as TGTGCCAGCAGCCGAAAACAGGGTAGGAATGAAAAACTGTTTTTT.

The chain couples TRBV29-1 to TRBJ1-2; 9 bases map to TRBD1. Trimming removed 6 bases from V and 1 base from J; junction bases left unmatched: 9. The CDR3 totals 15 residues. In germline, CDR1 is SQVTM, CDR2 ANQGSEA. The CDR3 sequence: CSVDQAGQGNYGYTF. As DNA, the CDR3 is TGCAGCGTCGATCAGGCGGGACAGGGTAACTATGGCTACACCTTC. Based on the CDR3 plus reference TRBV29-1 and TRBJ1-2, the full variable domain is SAVISQKPSRDICQRGTSLTIQCQVDSQVTMMFWYRQQPGQSLTLIATANQGSEATYESGFVIDKFPISRPNLTFSTLTVSNMSPEDSSIYLCSVDQAGQGNYGYTFGSGTRLTVV.

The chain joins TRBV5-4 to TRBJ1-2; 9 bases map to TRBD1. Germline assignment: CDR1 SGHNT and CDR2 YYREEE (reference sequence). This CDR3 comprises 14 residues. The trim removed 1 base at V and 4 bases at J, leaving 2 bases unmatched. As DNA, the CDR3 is TGTGCCAGCAGCTTGTGGACAGGGGCCTATGGCTACACCTTC. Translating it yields CASSLWTGAYGYTF. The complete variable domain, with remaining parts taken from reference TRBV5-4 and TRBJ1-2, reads ETGVTQSPTHLIKTRGQQVTLRCSSQSGHNTVSWYQQALGQGPQFIFQYYREEENGRGNFPPRFSGLQFPNYSSELNVNALELDDSALYLCASSLWTGAYGYTFGSGTRLTVV.

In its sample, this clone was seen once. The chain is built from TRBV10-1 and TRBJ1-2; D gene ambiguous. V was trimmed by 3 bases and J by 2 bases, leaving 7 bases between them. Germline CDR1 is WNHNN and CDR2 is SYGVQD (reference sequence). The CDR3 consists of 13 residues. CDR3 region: CASSDQSNYGYTF. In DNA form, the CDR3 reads TGCGCCAGCAGTGATCAGTCGAACTATGGCTACACCTTC.

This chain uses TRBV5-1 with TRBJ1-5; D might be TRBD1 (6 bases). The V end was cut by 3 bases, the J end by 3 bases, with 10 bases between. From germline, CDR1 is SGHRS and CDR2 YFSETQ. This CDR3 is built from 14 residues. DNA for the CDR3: TGCGCCAGCAGCTCAGGGGCCCCCAATCAGCCCCAGCATTTT. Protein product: CASSSGAPNQPQHF.

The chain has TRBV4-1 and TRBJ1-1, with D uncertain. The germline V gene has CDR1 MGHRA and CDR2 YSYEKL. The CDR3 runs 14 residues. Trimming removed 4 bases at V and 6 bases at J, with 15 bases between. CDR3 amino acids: CASSPPGIQAEAFF. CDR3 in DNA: TGCGCCAGCAGCCCGCCAGGTATTCAGGCTGAAGCTTTCTTT.

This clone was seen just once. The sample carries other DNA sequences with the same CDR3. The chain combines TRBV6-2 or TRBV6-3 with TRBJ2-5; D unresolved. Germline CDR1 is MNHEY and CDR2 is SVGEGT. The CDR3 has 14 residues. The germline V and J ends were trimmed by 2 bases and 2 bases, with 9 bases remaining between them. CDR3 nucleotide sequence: TGTGCCAGCAGTTACGGTCTAGTACAAGAGACCCAGTACTTC. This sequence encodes CASSYGLVQETQYF.

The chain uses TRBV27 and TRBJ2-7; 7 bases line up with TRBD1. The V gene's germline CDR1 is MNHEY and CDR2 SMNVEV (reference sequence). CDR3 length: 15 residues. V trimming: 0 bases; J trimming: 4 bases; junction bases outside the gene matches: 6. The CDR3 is CASSLSATGLYEQYF. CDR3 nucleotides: TGTGCCAGCAGTTTATCCGCGACAGGGCTGTACGAGCAGTACTTC.

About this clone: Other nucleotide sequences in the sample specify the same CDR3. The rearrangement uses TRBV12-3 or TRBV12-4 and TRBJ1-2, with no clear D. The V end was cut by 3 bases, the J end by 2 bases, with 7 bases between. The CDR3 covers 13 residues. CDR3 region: CASSLGQNYGYTF. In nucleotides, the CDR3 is TGTGCCAGCAGTTTGGGCCAGAACTATGGCTACACCTTC.

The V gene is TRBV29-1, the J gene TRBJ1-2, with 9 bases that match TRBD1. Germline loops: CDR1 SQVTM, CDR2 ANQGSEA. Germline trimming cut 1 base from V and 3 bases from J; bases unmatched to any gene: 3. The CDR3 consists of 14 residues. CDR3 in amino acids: CSVEGTGEDYGYTF. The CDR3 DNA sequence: TGCAGCGTTGAAGGGACAGGGGAGGACTATGGCTACACCTTC.

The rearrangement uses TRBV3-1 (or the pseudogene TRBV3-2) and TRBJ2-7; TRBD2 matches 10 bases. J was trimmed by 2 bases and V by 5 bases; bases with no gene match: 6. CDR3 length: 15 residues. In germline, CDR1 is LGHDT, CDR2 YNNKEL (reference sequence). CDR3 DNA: TGTGCCAGCAGCTATAGCGGGGGGCGCCCCTACGAGCAGTACTTC. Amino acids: CASSYSGGRPYEQYF.

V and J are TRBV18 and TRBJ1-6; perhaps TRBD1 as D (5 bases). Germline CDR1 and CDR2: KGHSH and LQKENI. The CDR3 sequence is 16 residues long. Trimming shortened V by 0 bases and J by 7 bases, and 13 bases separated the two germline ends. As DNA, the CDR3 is TGTGCCAGCTCACCACCTCTAACAGGTGGGAATTCACCCCTCCACTTT. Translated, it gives CASSPPLTGGNSPLHF.

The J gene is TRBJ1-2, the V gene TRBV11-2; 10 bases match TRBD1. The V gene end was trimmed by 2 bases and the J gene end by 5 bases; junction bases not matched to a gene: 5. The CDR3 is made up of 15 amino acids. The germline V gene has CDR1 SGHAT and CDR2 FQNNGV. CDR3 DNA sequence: TGTGCCAGCAGCTTAATAGGGACAGGGGAGTATGGCTACACCTTC. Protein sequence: CASSLIGTGEYGYTF.

The CDR3, as DNA: TGTGCCAGCGGGCCGACAGAAGCTAACTATGGCTACACCTTC. It translates to CASGPTEANYGYTF. The V and J genes are TRBV9 and TRBJ1-2; D is perhaps TRBD1 (5 bases). The CDR3 covers 14 residues. Deletions cut 7 bases from V and 0 bases from J, with 13 bases between. Germline values: CDR1 SGDLS, CDR2 YYNGEE. The complete variable domain, with remaining parts taken from reference TRBV9 and TRBJ1-2, reads DSGVTQTPKHLITATGQRVTLRCSPRSGDLSVYWYQQSLDQGLQFLIQYYNGEERAKGNILERFSAQQFPDLHSELNLSSLELGDSALYFCASGPTEANYGYTFGSGTRLTVV.

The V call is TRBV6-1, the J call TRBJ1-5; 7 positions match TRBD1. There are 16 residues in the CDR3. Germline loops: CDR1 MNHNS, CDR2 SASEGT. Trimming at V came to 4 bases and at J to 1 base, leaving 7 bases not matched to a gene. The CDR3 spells CASSVPRGGSNQPQHF. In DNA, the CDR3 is TGTGCCAGCAGTGTCCCTAGAGGGGGCAGCAATCAGCCCCAGCATTTT.

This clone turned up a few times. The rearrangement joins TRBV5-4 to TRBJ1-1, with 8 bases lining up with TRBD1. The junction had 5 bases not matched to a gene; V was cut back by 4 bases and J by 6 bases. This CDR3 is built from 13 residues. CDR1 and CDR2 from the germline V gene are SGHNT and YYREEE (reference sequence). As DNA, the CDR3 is TGTGCCAGCAGCCGGACGGACAGGGCTGAAGCTTTCTTT. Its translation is CASSRTDRAEAFF.

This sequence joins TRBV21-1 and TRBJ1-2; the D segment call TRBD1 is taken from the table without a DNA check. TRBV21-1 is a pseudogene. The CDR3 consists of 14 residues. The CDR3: CASSKEGRSYGYTF. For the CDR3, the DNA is TGTGCCAGCAGCAAAGAGGGGCGGTCCTATGGCTACACCTTC.

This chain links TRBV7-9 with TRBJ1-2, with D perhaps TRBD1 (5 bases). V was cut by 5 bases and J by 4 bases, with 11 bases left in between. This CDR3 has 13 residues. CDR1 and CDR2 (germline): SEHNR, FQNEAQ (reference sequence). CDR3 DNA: TGTGCCAGCAGCCCCCAGGGATCCTATGGCTACACCTTC. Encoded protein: CASSPQGSYGYTF.

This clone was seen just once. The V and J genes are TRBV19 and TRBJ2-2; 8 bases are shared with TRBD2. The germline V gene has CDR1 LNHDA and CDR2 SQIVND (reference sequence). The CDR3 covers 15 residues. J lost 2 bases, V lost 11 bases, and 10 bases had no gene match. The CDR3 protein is CASIIGGANTGELFF. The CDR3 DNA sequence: TGTGCCTCCATTATCGGGGGGGCCAACACCGGGGAGCTGTTTTTT.

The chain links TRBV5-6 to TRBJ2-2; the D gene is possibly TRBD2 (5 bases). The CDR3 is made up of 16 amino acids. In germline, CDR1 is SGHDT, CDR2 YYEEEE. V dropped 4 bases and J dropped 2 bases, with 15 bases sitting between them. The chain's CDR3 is CASSPLGLLNTGELFF. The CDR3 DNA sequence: TGTGCCAGCAGCCCCTTAGGACTCTTAAACACCGGGGAGCTGTTTTTT.

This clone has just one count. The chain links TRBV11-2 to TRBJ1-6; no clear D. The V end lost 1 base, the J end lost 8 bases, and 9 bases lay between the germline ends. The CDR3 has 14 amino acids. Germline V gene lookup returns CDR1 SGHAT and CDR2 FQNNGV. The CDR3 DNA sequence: TGTGCCAGCAGCTTAGTAGAGGGTGATTCACCCCTCCACTTT. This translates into CASSLVEGDSPLHF. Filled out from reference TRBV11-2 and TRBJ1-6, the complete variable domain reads EAGVAQSPRYKIIEKRQSVAFWCNPISGHATLYWYQQILGQGPKLLIQFQNNGVVDDSQLPKDRFSAERLKGVDSTLKIQPAKLEDSAVYLCASSLVEGDSPLHFGNGTRLTVT.

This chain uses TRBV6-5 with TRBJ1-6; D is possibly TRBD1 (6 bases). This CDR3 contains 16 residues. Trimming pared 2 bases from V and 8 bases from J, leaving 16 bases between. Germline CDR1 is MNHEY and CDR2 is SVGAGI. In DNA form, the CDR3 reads TGTGCCAGCAGTTACGTGCGGCAGGGGAGGGATTCACCCCTCCACTTT. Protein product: CASSYVRQGRDSPLHF.

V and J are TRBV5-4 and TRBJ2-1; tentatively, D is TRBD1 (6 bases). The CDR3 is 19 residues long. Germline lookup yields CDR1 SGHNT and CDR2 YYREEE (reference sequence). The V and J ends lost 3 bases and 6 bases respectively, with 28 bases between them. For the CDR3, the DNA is TGTGCCAGCAGCTCCAAGCCCCTAACTACAGGGTTCCTACGCAATGAGCAGTTCTTC. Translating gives CASSSKPLTTGFLRNEQFF.